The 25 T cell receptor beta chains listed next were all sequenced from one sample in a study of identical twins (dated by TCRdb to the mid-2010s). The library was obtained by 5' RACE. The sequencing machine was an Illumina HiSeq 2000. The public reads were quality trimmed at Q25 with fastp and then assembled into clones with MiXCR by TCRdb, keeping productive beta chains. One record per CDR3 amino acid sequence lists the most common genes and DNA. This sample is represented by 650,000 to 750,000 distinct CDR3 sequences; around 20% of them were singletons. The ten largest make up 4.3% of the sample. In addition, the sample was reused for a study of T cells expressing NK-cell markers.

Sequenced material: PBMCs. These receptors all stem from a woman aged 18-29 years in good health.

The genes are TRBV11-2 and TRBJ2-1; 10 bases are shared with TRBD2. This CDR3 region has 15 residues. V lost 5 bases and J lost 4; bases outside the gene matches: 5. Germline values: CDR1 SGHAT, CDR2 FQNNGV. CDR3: CASSHSGRTYNEQFF. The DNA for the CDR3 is TGTGCCAGCAGCCATAGCGGGAGGACATACAATGAGCAGTTCTTC.

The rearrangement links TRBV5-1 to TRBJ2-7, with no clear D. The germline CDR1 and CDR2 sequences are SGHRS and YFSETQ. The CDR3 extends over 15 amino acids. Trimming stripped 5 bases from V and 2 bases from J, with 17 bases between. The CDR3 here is CASRYAEAVAYEQYF. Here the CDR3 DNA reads TGCGCCAGCAGATATGCGGAAGCCGTCGCCTACGAGCAGTACTTC. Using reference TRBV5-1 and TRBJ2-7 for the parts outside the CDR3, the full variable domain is KAGVTQTPRYLIKTRGQQVTLSCSPISGHRSVSWYQQTPGQGLQFLFEYFSETQRNKGNFPGRFSGRQFSNSRSEMNVSTLELGDSALYLCASRYAEAVAYEQYFGPGTRLTVT.

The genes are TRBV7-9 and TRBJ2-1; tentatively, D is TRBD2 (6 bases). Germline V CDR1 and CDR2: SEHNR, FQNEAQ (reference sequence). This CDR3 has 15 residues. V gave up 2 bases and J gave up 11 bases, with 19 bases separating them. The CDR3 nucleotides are TGTGCCAGCAGCTTATCACTAGCACCCCGTGTTCAGCAGTTCTTC. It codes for CASSLSLAPRVQQFF.

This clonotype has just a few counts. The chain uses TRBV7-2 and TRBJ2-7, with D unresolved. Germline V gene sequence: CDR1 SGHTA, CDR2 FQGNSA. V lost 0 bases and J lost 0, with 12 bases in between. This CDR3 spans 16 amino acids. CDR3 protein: CASSLAFSGISYEQYF. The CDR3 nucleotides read TGTGCCAGCAGCTTAGCCTTCAGTGGGATCTCCTACGAGCAGTACTTC.

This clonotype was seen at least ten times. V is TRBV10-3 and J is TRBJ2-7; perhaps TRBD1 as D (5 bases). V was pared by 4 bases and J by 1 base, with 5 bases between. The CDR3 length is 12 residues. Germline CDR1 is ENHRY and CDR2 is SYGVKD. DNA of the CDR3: TGTGCCATCAGTGCAGGGTCCTACGAGCAGTACTTC. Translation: CAISAGSYEQYF.

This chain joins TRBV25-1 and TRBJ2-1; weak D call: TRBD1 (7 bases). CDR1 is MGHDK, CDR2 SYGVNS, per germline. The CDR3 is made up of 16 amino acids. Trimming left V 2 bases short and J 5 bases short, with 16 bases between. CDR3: CASSELHGRGDNEQFF. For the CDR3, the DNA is TGTGCCAGCAGTGAACTACACGGCAGGGGGGACAATGAGCAGTTCTTC.

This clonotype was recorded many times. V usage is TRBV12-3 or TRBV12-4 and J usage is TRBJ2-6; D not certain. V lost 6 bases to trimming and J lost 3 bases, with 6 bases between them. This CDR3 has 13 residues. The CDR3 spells CASSFFGANVLTF. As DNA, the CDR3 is TGTGCCAGCAGCTTTTTTGGGGCCAACGTCCTGACTTTC.

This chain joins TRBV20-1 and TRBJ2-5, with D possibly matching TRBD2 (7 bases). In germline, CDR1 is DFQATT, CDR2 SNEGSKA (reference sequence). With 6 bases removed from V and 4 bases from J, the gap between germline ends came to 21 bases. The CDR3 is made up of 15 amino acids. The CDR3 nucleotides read TGCAGTGCGGGTCTCCCGGGGGGCACAGGAGAGACCCAGTACTTC. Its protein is CSAGLPGGTGETQYF.

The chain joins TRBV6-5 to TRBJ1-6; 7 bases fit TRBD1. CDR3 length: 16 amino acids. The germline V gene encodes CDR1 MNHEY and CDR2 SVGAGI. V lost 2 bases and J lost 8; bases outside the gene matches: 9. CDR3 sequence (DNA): TGTGCCAGCAGTTACGGTCCAGGGGGACCGTATTCACCCCTCCACTTT. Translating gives CASSYGPGGPYSPLHF.

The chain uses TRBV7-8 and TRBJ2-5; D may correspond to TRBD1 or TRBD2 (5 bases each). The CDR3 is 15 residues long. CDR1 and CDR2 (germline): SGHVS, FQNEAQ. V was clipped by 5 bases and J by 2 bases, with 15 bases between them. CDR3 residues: CASSPIDGGQETQYF. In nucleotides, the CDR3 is TGTGCCAGCAGCCCGATCGATGGGGGACAAGAGACCCAGTACTTC.

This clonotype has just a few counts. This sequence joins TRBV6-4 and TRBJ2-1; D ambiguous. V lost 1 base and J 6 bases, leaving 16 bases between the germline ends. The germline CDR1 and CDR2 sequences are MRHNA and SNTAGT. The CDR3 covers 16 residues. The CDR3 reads CASSDWSQQPLNEQFF. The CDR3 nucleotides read TGTGCCAGCAGTGACTGGTCACAGCAACCCCTCAATGAGCAGTTCTTC.

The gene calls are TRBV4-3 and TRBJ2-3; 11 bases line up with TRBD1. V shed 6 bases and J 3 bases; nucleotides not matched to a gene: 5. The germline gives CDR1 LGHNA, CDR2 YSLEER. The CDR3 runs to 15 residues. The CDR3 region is CASRPGTGGTDTQYF. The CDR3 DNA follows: TGCGCCAGCAGGCCCGGGACAGGGGGAACAGATACGCAGTATTTT.

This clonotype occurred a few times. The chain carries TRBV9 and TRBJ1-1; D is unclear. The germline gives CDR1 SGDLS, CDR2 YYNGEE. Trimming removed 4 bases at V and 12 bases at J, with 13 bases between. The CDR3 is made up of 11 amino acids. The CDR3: CASSSRDGTFF. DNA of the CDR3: TGTGCCAGCAGCTCTAGAGACGGGACTTTCTTT. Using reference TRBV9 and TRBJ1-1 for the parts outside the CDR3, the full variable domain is DSGVTQTPKHLITATGQRVTLRCSPRSGDLSVYWYQQSLDQGLQFLIQYYNGEERAKGNILERFSAQQFPDLHSELNLSSLELGDSALYFCASSSRDGTFFGQGTRLTVV.

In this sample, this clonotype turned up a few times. The CDR3 spells CARETGLDLTF. CDR3 nucleotide sequence: TGTGCCAGGGAGACAGGGTTGGACCTGACTTTC. This sequence joins TRBV2 and TRBJ2-6, with TRBD1 identical over 7 bases. Germline lookup yields CDR1 SNHLY and CDR2 FYNNEI. The CDR3 runs 11 residues. Trimming at V came to 9 bases and at J to 15 bases, leaving 8 bases not matched to a gene.

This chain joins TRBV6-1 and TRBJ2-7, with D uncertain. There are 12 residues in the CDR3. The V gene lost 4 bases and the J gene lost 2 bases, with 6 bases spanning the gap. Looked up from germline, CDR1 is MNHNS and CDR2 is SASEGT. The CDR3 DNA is TGTGCCAGCAGTGTGGATACCTACGAGCAGTACTTC. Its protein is CASSVDTYEQYF.

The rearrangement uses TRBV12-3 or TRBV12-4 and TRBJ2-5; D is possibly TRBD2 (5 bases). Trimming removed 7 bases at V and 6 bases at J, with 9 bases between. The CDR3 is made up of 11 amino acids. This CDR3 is CASTTGKTQYF. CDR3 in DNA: TGTGCCAGCACGACGGGGAAGACCCAGTACTTC.

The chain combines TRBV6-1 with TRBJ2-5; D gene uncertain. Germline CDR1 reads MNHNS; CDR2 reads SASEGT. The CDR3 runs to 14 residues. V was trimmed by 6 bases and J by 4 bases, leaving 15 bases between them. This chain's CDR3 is CASRHDPLRETQYF. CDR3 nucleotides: TGTGCCAGCAGGCACGACCCACTCAGAGAGACCCAGTACTTC.

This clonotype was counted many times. The CDR3 region is CSVDKGEDTQYF. The CDR3 DNA is TGCAGCGTTGACAAAGGGGAAGATACGCAGTATTTT. The chain recombines TRBV29-1 with TRBJ2-3, with a tentative D call TRBD1 (5 bases). The ends were cut back, 3 bases at V and 5 bases at J, with 9 bases in the middle. CDR3 size: 12 residues. Germline-derived CDR1 and CDR2 are SQVTM and ANQGSEA.

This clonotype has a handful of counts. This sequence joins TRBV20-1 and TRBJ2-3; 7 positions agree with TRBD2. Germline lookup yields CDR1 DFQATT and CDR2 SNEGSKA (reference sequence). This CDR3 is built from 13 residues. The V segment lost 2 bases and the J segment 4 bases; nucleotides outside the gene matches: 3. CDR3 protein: CSARRTRSDTQYF. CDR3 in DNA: TGCAGTGCTAGAAGGACTAGATCAGATACGCAGTATTTT.

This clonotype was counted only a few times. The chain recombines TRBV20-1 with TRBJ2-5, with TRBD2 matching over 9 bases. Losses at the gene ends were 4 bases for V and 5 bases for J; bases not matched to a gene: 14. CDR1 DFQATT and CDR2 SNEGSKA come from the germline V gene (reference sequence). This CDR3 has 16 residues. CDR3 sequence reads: CSAKDSGSGGLETQYF. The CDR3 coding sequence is TGCAGTGCTAAAGATAGCGGGAGCGGTGGGCTTGAGACCCAGTACTTC.

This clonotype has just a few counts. DNA for the CDR3: TGCGCCAGCAGGATACAGGACAACACTGAAGCTTTCTTT. Its translation is CASRIQDNTEAFF. The rearrangement links TRBV10-2 to TRBJ1-1, with D perhaps TRBD1 (5 bases). Trimming cost V 6 bases and J 2 bases, with 10 bases left between them. The CDR3 length is 13 residues. The germline V gene encodes CDR1 WSHSY and CDR2 SAAADI.

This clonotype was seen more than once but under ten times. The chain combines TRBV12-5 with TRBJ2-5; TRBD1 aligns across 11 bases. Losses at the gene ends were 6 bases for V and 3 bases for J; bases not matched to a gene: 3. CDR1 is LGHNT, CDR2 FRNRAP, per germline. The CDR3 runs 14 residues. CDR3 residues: CASGSGQGEETQYF. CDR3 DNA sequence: TGTGCTAGTGGGTCGGGACAGGGGGAAGAGACCCAGTACTTC.

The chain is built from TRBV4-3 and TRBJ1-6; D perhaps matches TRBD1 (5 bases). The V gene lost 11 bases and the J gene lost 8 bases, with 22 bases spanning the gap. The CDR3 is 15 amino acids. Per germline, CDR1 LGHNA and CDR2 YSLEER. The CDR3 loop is CASGTALYGDSPLHF. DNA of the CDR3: TGCGCCTCCGGGACGGCTCTGTATGGGGATTCACCCCTCCACTTT.

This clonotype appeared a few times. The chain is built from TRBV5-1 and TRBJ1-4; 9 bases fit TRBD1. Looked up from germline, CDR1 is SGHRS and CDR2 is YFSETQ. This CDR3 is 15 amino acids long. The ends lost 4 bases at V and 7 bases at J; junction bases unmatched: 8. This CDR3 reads CASSPDRGYGEKLFF. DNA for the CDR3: TGCGCCAGCAGCCCGGACAGGGGATATGGTGAAAAACTGTTTTTT.

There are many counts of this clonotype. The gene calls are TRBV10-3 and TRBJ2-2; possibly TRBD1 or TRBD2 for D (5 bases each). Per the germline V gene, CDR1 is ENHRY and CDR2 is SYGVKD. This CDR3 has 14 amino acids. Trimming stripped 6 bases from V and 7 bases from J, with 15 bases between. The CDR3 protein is CAISGTVKSGELFF. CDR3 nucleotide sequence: TGTGCCATCAGCGGGACGGTGAAGAGCGGGGAGCTGTTTTTT.